Listed below are T cell receptor beta chains from one sample, sequenced in a study of spatial heterogeneity in lung cancer. In TCRdb, the 5' RACE reads were re-called with MiXCR into one record per CDR3 protein. There are around 8,100 distinct CDR3 sequences in the sample; 5% to 6% occur only once, and around 24% lies in the top ten. Here the sequenced sample was lung tumor tissue, taken at surgery. Receptors were obtained from a male donor with early-stage non-small cell lung cancer. Both conserved end residues are part of each CDR3. D genes are given only for firm matches. Some rows mark clone size as missing; the rest say once, few, many or name a class of expanded clone.

V gene: TRBV18
J gene: TRBJ1-5
D gene: -
clone size: many
CDR3 DNA: TGTGCCAGCTCACAAAACAGGGCAGCCAATCAGCCCCAGCATTTT
CDR3 protein: CASSQNRAANQPQHF

V gene: TRBV7-6
J gene: TRBJ2-7
D gene: -
clone size: -
CDR3 DNA: TGTGCCAGCAGCTTCAGGGAAGTGGACGAGCAGTACTTC
CDR3 protein: CASSFREVDEQYF

V gene: TRBV20-1
J gene: TRBJ2-3
D gene: TRBD2
clone size: many
CDR3 DNA: TGCAGTTCAGACGTAGGACTAGCGGTTCGAGATACGCAGTATTTT
CDR3 protein: CSSDVGLAVRDTQYF

V gene: TRBV2
J gene: TRBJ2-7
D gene: -
clone size: many
CDR3 DNA: TGTGCCAGCGTCGACGGCGGCCCTATCTACGAGCAGTACTTC
CDR3 protein: CASVDGGPIYEQYF

V gene: TRBV11-1
J gene: TRBJ2-3
D gene: -
clone size: medium-sized
CDR3 DNA: TGTGCCAGCAGCTACAGGGTTAGCACAGATACGCAGTATTTT
CDR3 protein: CASSYRVSTDTQYF

V gene: TRBV10-3
J gene: TRBJ2-5
D gene: -
clone size: many
CDR3 DNA: TGTGCCATCCGAGAGAATGACAGAGAGACCCAGTACTTC
CDR3 protein: CAIRENDRETQYF

V gene: TRBV10-3
J gene: TRBJ2-1
D gene: -
clone size: many
CDR3 DNA: TGTGCCATCAGTGACCGACAGGGAGGATACAATGAGCAGTTCTTC
CDR3 protein: CAISDRQGGYNEQFF

V gene: TRBV7-2
J gene: TRBJ1-5
D gene: -
clone size: many
CDR3 DNA: TGTGCCAGCAGCTCCAAGACAGGAGGAGATCAGCCCCAGCATTTT
CDR3 protein: CASSSKTGGDQPQHF

V gene: TRBV10-3
J gene: TRBJ1-4
D gene: -
clone size: many
CDR3 DNA: TGTGCCATCAGTGACAGCTTTAATGAAAAACTGTTTTTT
CDR3 protein: CAISDSFNEKLFF

V gene: TRBV5-6
J gene: TRBJ1-5
D gene: -
clone size: -
CDR3 DNA: TGTGCCAGCAGCTTGAGGGCAGGGTCCCGCAATCAGCCCCAGCATTTT
CDR3 protein: CASSLRAGSRNQPQHF

V gene: TRBV4-2
J gene: TRBJ2-1
D gene: -
clone size: medium-sized
CDR3 DNA: TGTGCCAGCAGCCAAGATGTCTCGGAGATCTACAATGAGCAGTTCTTC
CDR3 protein: CASSQDVSEIYNEQFF

V gene: TRBV4-1
J gene: TRBJ2-7
D gene: TRBD1
clone size: few
CDR3 DNA: TGCGCCAGCAGCCAATGGACAGGGGACAGGTACGAGCAGTACTTC
CDR3 protein: CASSQWTGDRYEQYF

V gene: TRBV5-1
J gene: TRBJ1-1
D gene: -
clone size: medium-sized
CDR3 DNA: TGCGCCAGCAGCTTAGCGGGTATTGGTGCTGAAGCTTTCTTT
CDR3 protein: CASSLAGIGAEAFF

V gene: TRBV10-3
J gene: TRBJ2-1
D gene: TRBD2
clone size: many
CDR3 DNA: TGTGCCACCGCCCGCTCCGGGACTAGCGGTTCTAATGAGCAGTTCTTC
CDR3 protein: CATARSGTSGSNEQFF

V gene: TRBV5-4
J gene: TRBJ2-3
D gene: -
clone size: medium-sized
CDR3 DNA: TGTGCCAGCAGCCCCTTCTCTAGGGGAGGAGATACGCAGTATTTT
CDR3 protein: CASSPFSRGGDTQYF

V gene: TRBV29-1
J gene: TRBJ2-7
D gene: TRBD1
clone size: -
CDR3 DNA: TGCAGCGTTGGACAGGGCCGGCTATCCCACGAGCAGTACTTC
CDR3 protein: CSVGQGRLSHEQYF

V gene: TRBV28
J gene: TRBJ2-1
D gene: -
clone size: many
CDR3 DNA: TGTGCCAGCAGTCCACCCGTGGGGAACAATGAGCAGTTCTTC
CDR3 protein: CASSPPVGNNEQFF

V gene: TRBV7-2
J gene: TRBJ2-1
D gene: -
clone size: few
CDR3 DNA: TGTGCCAGCAGCCTTAACAGGGGAGGCTCTTACAATGAGCAGTTCTTC
CDR3 protein: CASSLNRGGSYNEQFF

V gene: TRBV20-1
J gene: TRBJ2-7
D gene: TRBD1
clone size: many
CDR3 DNA: TGCAGTGCTAGTGGGACAGACGAGCAGTACTTC
CDR3 protein: CSASGTDEQYF

V gene: TRBV6-1
J gene: TRBJ1-2
D gene: -
clone size: many
CDR3 DNA: TGTGCCAGCAGCCCCAGAGGGCAGGGCTATGGCTACACCTTC
CDR3 protein: CASSPRGQGYGYTF

V gene: TRBV28
J gene: TRBJ2-7
D gene: -
clone size: many
CDR3 DNA: TGTGCCAGCAGTTCCGGGAGCAGGGACGAGCAGTACTTC
CDR3 protein: CASSSGSRDEQYF

V gene: TRBV5-1
J gene: TRBJ1-1
D gene: -
clone size: many
CDR3 DNA: TGCGCCAGCAGCTTGGCCTTTGAGAACACTGAAGCTTTCTTT
CDR3 protein: CASSLAFENTEAFF

V gene: TRBV6-2/TRBV6-3
J gene: TRBJ2-3
D gene: -
clone size: many
CDR3 DNA: TGTGCCAGCAGTTTGGAGACAGGCTTTGGCACAGATACGCAGTATTTT
CDR3 protein: CASSLETGFGTDTQYF

V gene: TRBV5-4
J gene: TRBJ2-7
D gene: -
clone size: many
CDR3 DNA: TGTGCCAGCAGTACTTTAGCCTCCTACGAGCAGTACTTC
CDR3 protein: CASSTLASYEQYF

V gene: TRBV7-3
J gene: TRBJ2-3
D gene: -
clone size: -
CDR3 DNA: TGTGCCAGCAGCTCGGGTGGTACGCAGTATTTT
CDR3 protein: CASSSGGTQYF